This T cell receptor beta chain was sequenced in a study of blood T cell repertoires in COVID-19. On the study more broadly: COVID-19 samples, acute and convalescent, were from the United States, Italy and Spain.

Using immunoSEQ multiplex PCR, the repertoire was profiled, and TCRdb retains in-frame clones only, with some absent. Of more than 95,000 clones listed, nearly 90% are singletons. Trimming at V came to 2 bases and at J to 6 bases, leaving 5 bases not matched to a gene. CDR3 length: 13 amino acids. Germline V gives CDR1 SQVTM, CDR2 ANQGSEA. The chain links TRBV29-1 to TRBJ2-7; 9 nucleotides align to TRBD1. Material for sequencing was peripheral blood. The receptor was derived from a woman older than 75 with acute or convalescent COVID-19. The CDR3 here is CSVELTGGTEQYF. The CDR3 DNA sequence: TGCAGCGTTGAATTGACAGGGGGGACCGAGCAGTACTTC.